What follows are 3 T cell receptor beta chains derived from one specimen sequenced in a study of Tregs in tolerant kidney transplant recipients. Assay: immunoSEQ multiplex PCR; the TCRdb copy retains only in-frame clones and omits some. There are tens of thousands of clones in the sample; around 93% occur only once, and 0.34% lies in the top ten. This specimen was Tregs from blood, taken before the transplant. The receptors were sampled from a human donor who received a combined kidney and bone marrow transplant.

The chain couples TRBV6-1 to TRBJ2-7; TRBD2 matches at 10 bases. The junction had 8 bases not matched to a gene; V was cut back by 7 bases and J by 5 bases. The CDR3 contains 14 residues. Per germline, CDR1 MNHNS and CDR2 SASEGT. Here the CDR3 reads CASNAGLALDEQYF. As DNA, the CDR3 is TGTGCCAGCAATGCGGGACTAGCGCTCGACGAGCAGTACTTC.

The chain has TRBV2 and TRBJ1-4; D possibly corresponds to TRBD1 (5 bases). The V gene lost 6 bases and the J gene lost 0 bases, with 17 bases spanning the gap. Germline V gene lookup returns CDR1 SNHLY and CDR2 FYNNEI. The CDR3 covers 17 residues. The CDR3 spells CASRGEVGRPTNEKLFF. As DNA, the CDR3 is TGTGCCAGCAGGGGGGAAGTAGGACGCCCAACTAATGAAAAACTGTTTTTT.

The J gene is TRBJ2-5, the V gene TRBV18; D perhaps matches TRBD2 (7 bases). The J call may be wrong; the DNA end is better matched by TRBJ2-7. Germline V lookup: CDR1 KGHSH, CDR2 LQKENI. The CDR3 runs 15 residues. CDR3 bases: TGTGCCAGCTCACCCGAAGAGGGGGGGGCCTACGAGCAGTACTTC. The encoded protein is CASSPEEGGAYEQYF.